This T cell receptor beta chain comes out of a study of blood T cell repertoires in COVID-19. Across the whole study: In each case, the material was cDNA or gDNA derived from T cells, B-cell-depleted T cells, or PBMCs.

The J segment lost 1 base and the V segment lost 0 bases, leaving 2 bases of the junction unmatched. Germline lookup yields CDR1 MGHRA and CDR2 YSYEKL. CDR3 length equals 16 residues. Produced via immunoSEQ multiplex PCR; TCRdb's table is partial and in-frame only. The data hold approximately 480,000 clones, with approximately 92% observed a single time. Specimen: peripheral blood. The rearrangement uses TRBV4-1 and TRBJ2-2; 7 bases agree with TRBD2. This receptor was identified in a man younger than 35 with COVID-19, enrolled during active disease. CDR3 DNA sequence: TGCGCCAGCAGCCAAGATGGCGGGAGGAACACCGGGGAGCTGTTTTTT. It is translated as CASSQDGGRNTGELFF.